One sample yielded the 13 T cell receptor beta chains listed below, sequenced in a study of control samples from healthy donors and cancer patients. Assay: immunoSEQ multiplex PCR; the TCRdb copy retains only in-frame clones and omits some. The sample carries roughly 120,000 clones, 80% to 90% recorded once. Sequenced input: PBMCs. These receptors came from a woman aged 45-65 years with colorectal cancer.

The chain joins TRBV6-6 to TRBJ1-5; D is uncertain. The CDR3 length is 12 residues. Looked up from germline, CDR1 is MNHNY and CDR2 is SVGAGI (reference sequence). V gave up 2 bases and J gave up 4 bases, with 3 bases separating them. The CDR3 DNA is TGTGCCAGCAGTTACATAAATCAGCCCCAGCATTTT. This gives the protein CASSYINQPQHF.

This chain uses TRBV7-8 with TRBJ1-3, with D unresolved. Looked up from germline, CDR1 is SGHVS and CDR2 is FQNEAQ. This CDR3 has 15 residues. Between the trimmed V and J ends, which lost 5 bases and 0 bases, there was a span of 11 bases. For the CDR3, the DNA is TGTGCCAGCAGCGTCGGGGATTTCTCTGGAAACACCATATATTTT. It specifies CASSVGDFSGNTIYF.

The rearrangement links TRBV7-8 to TRBJ1-3, with unresolved D. V dropped 6 bases and J dropped 0 bases, with 15 bases sitting between them. From germline, CDR1 is SGHVS and CDR2 FQNEAQ. The CDR3 runs 16 residues. CDR3 region: CASSRRRSHSGNTIYF. For the CDR3, the DNA is TGTGCCAGCAGTCGGAGACGGTCACACTCTGGAAACACCATATATTTT.

V gene TRBV30 combines with J gene TRBJ1-1, with D perhaps TRBD1 (6 bases). The CDR3 spans 13 residues. CDR1 is GTSNPN and CDR2 is SVGIG in the germline V gene (reference sequence). V lost 5 bases and J 5 bases, leaving 15 bases between the germline ends. Here the CDR3 reads CAWRRNQGTEAFF. The CDR3 nucleotides are TGTGCCTGGCGAAGGAACCAGGGGACTGAAGCTTTCTTT.

V and J are TRBV6-1 and TRBJ1-1, with 7 positions matching TRBD1. This CDR3 is 15 amino acids long. V gave up 3 bases and J gave up 6 bases; unmatched junction bases: 10. CDR1 and CDR2 (germline): MNHNS, SASEGT. Here the CDR3 reads CASSELTGVRAEAFF. The CDR3 nucleotides read TGTGCCAGCAGTGAGCTCACAGGGGTTCGGGCTGAAGCTTTCTTT.

V is TRBV27 and J is TRBJ2-2; 10 bases are a match to TRBD1. Trimming took 7 bases from V and 6 from J; bases not matched to a gene: 8. The CDR3 sequence is 15 residues long. Germline-derived CDR1 and CDR2 are MNHEY and SMNVEV (reference sequence). The CDR3 protein is CASTYGTGVSGELFF. CDR3 bases: TGTGCCAGCACCTACGGGACAGGGGTATCCGGGGAGCTGTTTTTT.

This clone has only one observation. The V gene is TRBV7-8, the J gene TRBJ1-1; D uncertain. Germline CDR1 SGHVS, CDR2 FQNEAQ. The CDR3 extends over 13 amino acids. Trimming took off 5 bases at V and 5 bases at J, with 12 bases between the two ends. DNA of the CDR3: TGTGCCAGCAGCATGGCAGAGGTTACTGAAGCTTTCTTT. Encoded protein: CASSMAEVTEAFF.

The V and J genes are TRBV6-5 and TRBJ1-2, with 7 bases fitting TRBD1. Germline loops: CDR1 MNHEY, CDR2 SVGAGI. The CDR3 consists of 15 residues. The ends lost 6 bases at V and 0 bases at J; junction bases unmatched: 7. CDR3 region: CASRPPTGPNYGYTF. As DNA, the CDR3 is TGTGCCAGCAGGCCCCCGACAGGGCCTAACTATGGCTACACCTTC.

This clone was seen only a few times. The chain joins TRBV6-6 to TRBJ2-7, with D tentatively TRBD2 (5 bases). This CDR3 is 16 amino acids long. The V gene's germline CDR1 is MNHNY and CDR2 SVGAGI (reference sequence). Trimming cost V 6 bases and J 0 bases, with 18 bases left between them. This CDR3 reads CASSPPEGGPSYEQYF. CDR3 DNA: TGTGCCAGCAGCCCCCCCGAGGGCGGCCCCTCCTACGAGCAGTACTTC.

This chain connects TRBV5-1 to TRBJ2-5; 15 bases align to TRBD2. Germline values: CDR1 SGHRS, CDR2 YFSETQ. The CDR3 has 16 amino acids. V trimming: 3 bases; J trimming: 4 bases; junction bases outside the gene matches: 4. The CDR3 protein is CASSWTSGGAGETQYF. The DNA of the CDR3 is TGCGCCAGCAGCTGGACTAGCGGGGGGGCCGGAGAGACCCAGTACTTC. Full variable domain (missing parts from reference TRBV5-1 and TRBJ2-5): KAGVTQTPRYLIKTRGQQVTLSCSPISGHRSVSWYQQTPGQGLQFLFEYFSETQRNKGNFPGRFSGRQFSNSRSEMNVSTLELGDSALYLCASSWTSGGAGETQYFGPGTRLLVL.

The CDR3 loop reads CASRDPNTEAFF. The CDR3 nucleotides are TGTGCCAGCAGGGACCCGAACACTGAAGCTTTCTTT. The V and J genes are TRBV2 and TRBJ1-1; D remains unclear. This CDR3 is 12 amino acids long. With 6 bases removed from V and 1 base from J, the gap between germline ends came to 6 bases. Looked up from germline, CDR1 is SNHLY and CDR2 is FYNNEI.

The gene calls are TRBV2 and TRBJ1-3; D not certain. Deletions cut 4 bases from V and 4 bases from J, with 5 bases between. The CDR3 length is 12 residues. The V gene's germline CDR1 is SNHLY and CDR2 FYNNEI. The CDR3 DNA sequence: TGTGCCAGCAGTGCACAGGGAAACACCATATATTTT. Translation: CASSAQGNTIYF. Using reference TRBV2 and TRBJ1-3 for the parts outside the CDR3, the full variable domain is EPEVTQTPSHQVTQMGQEVILRCVPISNHLYFYWYRQILGQKVEFLVSFYNNEISEKSEIFDDQFSVERPDGSNFTLKIRSTKLEDSAMYFCASSAQGNTIYFGEGSWLTVV.

About this clone itself: The sample carries other DNA sequences with the same CDR3. CDR3 in DNA: TGTGCCAGCAGCCAGGGTTACGAGCAGTACTTC. It yields the protein CASSQGYEQYF. The chain has TRBV3-1 (or the pseudogene TRBV3-2) and TRBJ2-7, with D unclear. V was clipped by 3 bases and J by 4 bases, with 4 bases between them. The CDR3 is made up of 11 amino acids. Per the germline V gene, CDR1 is LGHDT and CDR2 is YNNKEL (reference sequence).